This note documents a single T cell receptor beta chain sequence. The target antigen is unknown. Measured with immunoSEQ multiplex PCR; TCRdb has only the in-frame clones, and not every one. The table has about 43,000 clones, about 81% seen once. The time point is: week 23, last vaccination. In every dose of vaccine, 300 ug of mutant IDH1 20-mer peptide was given alongside topical imiquimod. CDR1 SGHAT and CDR2 FQNNGV come from the germline V gene. The V gene lost 3 bases and the J gene lost 6 bases, with 7 bases spanning the gap. The CDR3 length is 12 residues. The data belong to a study of a mutant IDH1 vaccine in newly diagnosed glioma.

The rearrangement links TRBV11-2 to TRBJ2-3; the D is unclear. The sample in question was PBMCs, obtained from a glioma patient whose treatment included an IDH1 peptide vaccine. This sequence originates from a woman aged 18-30 years with glioma. Some clones in this sample may be carry-over from other donors' samples. The CDR3 sequence is CASSLPVDTQYF. DNA for the CDR3: TGTGCCAGCAGCTTGCCGGTTGATACGCAGTATTTT.